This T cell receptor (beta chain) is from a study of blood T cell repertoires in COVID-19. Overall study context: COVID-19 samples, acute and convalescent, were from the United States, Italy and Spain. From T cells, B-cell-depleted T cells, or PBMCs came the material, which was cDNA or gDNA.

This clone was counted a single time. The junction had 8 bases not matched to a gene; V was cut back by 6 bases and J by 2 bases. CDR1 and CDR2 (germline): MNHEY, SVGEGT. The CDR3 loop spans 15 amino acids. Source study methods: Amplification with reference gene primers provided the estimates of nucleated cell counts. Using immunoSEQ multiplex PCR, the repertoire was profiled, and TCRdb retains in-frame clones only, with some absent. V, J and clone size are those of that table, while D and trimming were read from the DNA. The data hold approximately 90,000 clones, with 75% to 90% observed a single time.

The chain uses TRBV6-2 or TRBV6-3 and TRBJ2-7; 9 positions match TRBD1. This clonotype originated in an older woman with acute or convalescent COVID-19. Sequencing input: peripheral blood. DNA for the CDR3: TGTGCCAGCAGCAGACAGGGGGGGAAGACCTACGAGCAGTACTTC. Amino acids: CASSRQGGKTYEQYF.